These T cell receptor beta chains were read from a single sample in a study of beta chain features in type 1 diabetes. The protocol was immunoSEQ multiplex PCR, while the TCRdb copy is restricted to in-frame clones and leaves out a portion. The sample yields roughly 230,000 clones, 9.6% seen once. The specimen was naive CD4+ T cells from blood. These receptor sequences come from a woman under 30 in good health. CDR3s include the opening cysteine and the closing phenylalanine or tryptophan. A D gene is named only where the DNA matches it firmly. Clone size is stated in some rows and not others, as once, few, many or a class when expanded.

j_call d_call v_call clone_size cdr3_aa cdr3_nt
TRBJ1-2 . TRBV2 . CARKVPGSYGYTF TGTGCCAGAAAGGTGCCGGGATCCTATGGCTACACCTTC
TRBJ2-7 TRBD2 TRBV10-3 few CAIRTSGADYEQYF TGTGCCATCAGGACTAGCGGGGCCGACTACGAGCAGTACTTC
TRBJ2-1 . TRBV18 . CASSPPRDGNEQFF TGTGCCAGCTCACCACCGCGGGACGGCAATGAGCAGTTCTTC
TRBJ1-5 . TRBV7-6 . CASSLTDNQPQHF TGTGCCAGCAGCTTAACAGACAATCAGCCCCAGCATTTT
TRBJ2-5 . TRBV5-6 few CASRQGQLQETQYF TGTGCCAGCAGGCAGGGACAACTCCAAGAGACCCAGTACTTC
TRBJ2-3 TRBD2 TRBV29-1 . CSVGGRVTDTQYF TGCAGCGTCGGAGGGAGGGTCACAGATACGCAGTATTTT
TRBJ1-5 TRBD1 TRBV5-1 . CASSLGDFGTDQPQHF TGCGCCAGCAGCTTGGGGGACTTCGGGACAGATCAGCCCCAGCATTTT
TRBJ2-1 TRBD2 TRBV5-1 few CASSLGILAGIYNEQFF TGCGCCAGCAGCTTGGGGATTCTAGCGGGGATCTACAATGAGCAGTTCTTC
TRBJ1-1 . TRBV12-5 few CASVMNTEAFF TGTGCTAGTGTCATGAACACTGAAGCTTTCTTT
TRBJ1-1 . TRBV9 few CASKGGLGNTEAFF TGTGCCAGCAAGGGAGGACTGGGGAACACTGAAGCTTTCTTT
TRBJ2-1 TRBD1 TRBV5-1 few CASSLDGAGGGYEQFF TGCGCCAGCAGCTTGGACGGGGCAGGGGGCGGGTATGAGCAGTTCTTC
TRBJ2-1 TRBD2 TRBV5-1 . CASSLWTSYDEQFF TGCGCCAGCAGCTTGTGGACTAGCTATGATGAGCAGTTCTTC
TRBJ2-1 TRBD2 TRBV7-2 few CASSSTSGDYNEQFF TGTGCCAGCAGCTCGACTAGCGGAGATTACAATGAGCAGTTCTTC
TRBJ1-2 TRBD1 TRBV19 . CASSGQGYYGYTF TGTGCCAGTAGCGGACAGGGCTACTATGGCTACACCTTC
TRBJ2-1 TRBD1 TRBV5-1 . CASIRDRGHYNEQFF TGCGCCAGCATTCGAGACAGGGGCCATTACAATGAGCAGTTCTTC
TRBJ2-3 TRBD2 TRBV9 . CASSVGGSSDTQYF TGTGCCAGCAGCGTAGGCGGGAGTTCAGATACGCAGTATTTT
TRBJ1-2 TRBD1 TRBV9 . CASSSSQADRANYGYTF TGTGCCAGCAGCTCTAGTCAGGCAGACAGGGCTAACTATGGCTACACCTTC
TRBJ2-1 TRBD2 TRBV6-5 . CANRKLAGGPNEQFF TGTGCCAACAGAAAACTAGCGGGGGGACCCAATGAGCAGTTCTTC
TRBJ2-7 . TRBV5-1 . CASSSDWAEQYF TGCGCCAGCAGCTCGGACTGGGCCGAGCAGTACTTC
TRBJ1-2 . TRBV2 . CAGTGQGGYGYTF TGTGCCGGCACAGGGCAAGGGGGCTATGGCTACACCTTC
TRBJ1-1 . TRBV18 . CASSPFSWQSHTEAFF TGTGCCAGCTCACCATTTTCGTGGCAATCCCACACTGAAGCTTTCTTT
TRBJ1-1 . TRBV5-1 . CASSLRTAGTEAFF TGCGCCAGCAGCTTGAGGACCGCGGGCACTGAAGCTTTCTTT
TRBJ2-1 TRBD1 TRBV19 . CASIPTGSRNEQFF TGTGCCAGTATTCCGACAGGGTCCCGCAATGAGCAGTTCTTC
TRBJ2-5 . TRBV7-9 many CASSFPGPRGETQYF TGTGCCAGCAGCTTTCCCGGTCCTCGGGGGGAGACCCAGTACTTC
TRBJ1-1 . TRBV29-1 few CSVVRGLEAFF TGCAGCGTTGTGCGGGGCCTTGAAGCTTTCTTT
TRBJ2-7 TRBD1 TRBV6-5 . CASRASGQYYEQYF TGTGCCAGCAGAGCCTCGGGACAGTACTACGAGCAGTACTTC
TRBJ2-3 . TRBV9 . CASSVVITDTQYF TGTGCCAGCAGCGTAGTAATTACAGATACGCAGTATTTT
TRBJ2-1 . TRBV19 . CATKGVLGFNEQFF TGTGCCACCAAAGGAGTACTGGGTTTCAATGAGCAGTTCTTC
TRBJ1-1 TRBD1 TRBV29-1 . CSVYRGNTEAFF TGCAGCGTTTACAGGGGGAACACTGAAGCTTTCTTT
TRBJ2-7 TRBD2 TRBV11-2 few CASSLLASGRAGEQYF TGTGCCAGCAGCTTACTGGCTAGCGGGAGGGCCGGCGAGCAGTACTTC
TRBJ2-5 . TRBV28 few CASSPVARETQYF TGTGCCAGCAGCCCCGTCGCGCGAGAGACCCAGTACTTC
TRBJ1-1 TRBD1 TRBV30 . CAGRGAGENTEAFF TGCGCTGGCAGGGGGGCAGGGGAGAACACTGAAGCTTTCTTT
TRBJ2-3 . TRBV7-9 few CASSLELSFRGVDTQYF TGTGCCAGCAGCTTAGAGCTTTCTTTCAGGGGAGTCGATACGCAGTATTTT
TRBJ2-7 TRBD1 TRBV6-1 . CASSEMVGQGAHEQYF TGTGCCAGCAGTGAAATGGTCGGGCAGGGGGCCCACGAGCAGTACTTC
TRBJ2-6 . TRBV15 few CATSSTVGGYSGANVLTF TGTGCCACCAGCTCTACGGTGGGGGGATACTCTGGGGCCAACGTCCTGACTTTC
TRBJ1-3 TRBD1 TRBV9 . CASSGTGAGGNTIYF TGTGCCAGCAGCGGGACAGGCGCGGGTGGAAACACCATATATTTT
TRBJ1-2 TRBD1 TRBV5-4 few CASSLEQGIPVYGYTF TGTGCCAGCAGCCTTGAACAGGGGATTCCGGTCTATGGCTACACCTTC